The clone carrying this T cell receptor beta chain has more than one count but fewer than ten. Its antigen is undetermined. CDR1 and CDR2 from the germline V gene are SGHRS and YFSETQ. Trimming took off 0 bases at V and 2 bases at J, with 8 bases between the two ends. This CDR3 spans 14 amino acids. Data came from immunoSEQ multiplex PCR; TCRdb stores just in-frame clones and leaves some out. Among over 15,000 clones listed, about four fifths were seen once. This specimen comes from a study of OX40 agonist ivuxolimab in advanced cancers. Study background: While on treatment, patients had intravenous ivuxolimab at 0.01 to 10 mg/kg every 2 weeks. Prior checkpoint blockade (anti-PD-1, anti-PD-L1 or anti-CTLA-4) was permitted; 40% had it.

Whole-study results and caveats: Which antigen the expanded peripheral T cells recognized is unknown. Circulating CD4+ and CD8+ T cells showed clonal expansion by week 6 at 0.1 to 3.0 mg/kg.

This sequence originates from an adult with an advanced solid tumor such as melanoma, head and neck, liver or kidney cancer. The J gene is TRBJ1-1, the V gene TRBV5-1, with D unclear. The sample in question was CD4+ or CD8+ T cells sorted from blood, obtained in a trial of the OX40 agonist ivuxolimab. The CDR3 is CASSLGGINTEAFF. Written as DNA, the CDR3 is TGCGCCAGCAGCTTGGGCGGCATAAACACTGAAGCTTTCTTT.